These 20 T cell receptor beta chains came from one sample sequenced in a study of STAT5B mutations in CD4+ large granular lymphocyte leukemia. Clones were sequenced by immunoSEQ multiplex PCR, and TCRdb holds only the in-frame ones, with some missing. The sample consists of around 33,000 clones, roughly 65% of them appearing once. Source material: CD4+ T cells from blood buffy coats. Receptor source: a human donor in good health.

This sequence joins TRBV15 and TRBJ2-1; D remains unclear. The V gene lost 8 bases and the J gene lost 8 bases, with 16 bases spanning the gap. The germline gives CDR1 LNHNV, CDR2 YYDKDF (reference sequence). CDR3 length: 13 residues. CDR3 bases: TGTGCCACCCTGGACGTCGGGTGGGATGAGCAGTTCTTC. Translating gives CATLDVGWDEQFF.

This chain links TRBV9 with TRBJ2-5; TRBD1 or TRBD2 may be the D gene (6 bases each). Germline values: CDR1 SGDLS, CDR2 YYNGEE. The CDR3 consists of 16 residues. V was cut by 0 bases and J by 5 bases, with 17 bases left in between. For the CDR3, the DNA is TGTGCCAGCAGCGTAGGCCCGCCGGGGGCGCATGAGACCCAGTACTTC. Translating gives CASSVGPPGAHETQYF.

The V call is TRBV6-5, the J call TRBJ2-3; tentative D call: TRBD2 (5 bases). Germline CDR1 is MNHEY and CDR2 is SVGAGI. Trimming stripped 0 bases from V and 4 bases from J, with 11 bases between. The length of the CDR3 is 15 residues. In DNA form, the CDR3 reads TGTGCCAGCAGTTACTCGGAGGCCGGGTCAGATACGCAGTATTTT. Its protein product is CASSYSEAGSDTQYF.

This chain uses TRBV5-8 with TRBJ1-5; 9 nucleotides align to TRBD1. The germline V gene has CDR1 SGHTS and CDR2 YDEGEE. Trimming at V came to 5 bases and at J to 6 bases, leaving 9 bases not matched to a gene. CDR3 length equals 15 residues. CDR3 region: CASSYRGRSVQPQHF. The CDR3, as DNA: TGTGCCAGCAGTTACAGGGGGCGATCGGTTCAGCCCCAGCATTTT. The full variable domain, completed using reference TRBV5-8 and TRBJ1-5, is EAGVTQSPTHLIKTRGQQATLRCSPISGHTSVYWYQQALGLGLQFLLWYDEGEERNRGNFPPRFSGRQFPNYSSELNVNALELEDSALYLCASSYRGRSVQPQHFGDGTRLSIL.

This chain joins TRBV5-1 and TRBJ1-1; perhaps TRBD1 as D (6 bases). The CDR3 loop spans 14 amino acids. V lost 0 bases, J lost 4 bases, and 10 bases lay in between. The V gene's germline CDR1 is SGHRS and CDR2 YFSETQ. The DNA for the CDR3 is TGCGCCAGCAGCTTGGGGGGGGCCCGCACTGAAGCTTTCTTT. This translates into CASSLGGARTEAFF.

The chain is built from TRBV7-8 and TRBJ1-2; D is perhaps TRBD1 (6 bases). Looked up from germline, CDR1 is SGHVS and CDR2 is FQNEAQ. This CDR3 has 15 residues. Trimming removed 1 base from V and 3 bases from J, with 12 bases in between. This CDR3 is CASSLVPGADYGYTF. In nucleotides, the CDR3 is TGTGCCAGCAGCTTAGTTCCGGGGGCGGACTATGGCTACACCTTC.

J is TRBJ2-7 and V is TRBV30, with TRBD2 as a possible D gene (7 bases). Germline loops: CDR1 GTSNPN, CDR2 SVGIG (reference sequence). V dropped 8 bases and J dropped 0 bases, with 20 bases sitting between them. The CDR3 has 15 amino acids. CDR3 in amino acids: CASGTFGSSSYEQYF. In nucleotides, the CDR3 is TGTGCCAGCGGGACATTCGGATCAAGCTCCTACGAGCAGTACTTC.

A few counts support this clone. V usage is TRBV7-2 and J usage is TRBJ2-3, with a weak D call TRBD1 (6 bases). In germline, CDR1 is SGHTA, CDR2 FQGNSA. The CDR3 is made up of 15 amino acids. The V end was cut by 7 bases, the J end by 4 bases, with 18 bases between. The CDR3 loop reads CASNPDGGGADTQYF. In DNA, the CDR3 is TGTGCCAGCAACCCGGATGGTGGGGGCGCAGATACGCAGTATTTT.

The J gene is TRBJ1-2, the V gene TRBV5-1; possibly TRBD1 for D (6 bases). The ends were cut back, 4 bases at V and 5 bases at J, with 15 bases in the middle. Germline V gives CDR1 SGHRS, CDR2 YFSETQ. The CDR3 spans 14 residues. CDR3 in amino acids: CASSLPTGQYGYTF. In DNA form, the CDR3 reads TGCGCCAGCAGCCTTCCGACAGGACAGTATGGCTACACCTTC.

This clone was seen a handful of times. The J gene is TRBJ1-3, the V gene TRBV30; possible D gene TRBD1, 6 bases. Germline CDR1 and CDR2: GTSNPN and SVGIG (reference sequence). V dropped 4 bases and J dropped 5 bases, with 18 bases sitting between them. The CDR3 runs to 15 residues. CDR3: CAWKLGAGARNTIYF. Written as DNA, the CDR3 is TGTGCCTGGAAATTGGGGGCAGGGGCAAGAAACACCATATATTTT.

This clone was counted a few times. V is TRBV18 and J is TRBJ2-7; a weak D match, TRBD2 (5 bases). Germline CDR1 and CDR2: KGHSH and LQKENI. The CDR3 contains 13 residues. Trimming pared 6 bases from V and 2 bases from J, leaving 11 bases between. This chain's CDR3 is CASSPGMAYEQYF. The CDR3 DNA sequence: TGTGCCAGCTCTCCCGGGATGGCCTACGAGCAGTACTTC.

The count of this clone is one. Here the CDR3 DNA reads TGTGCCTGGAGTATCAGGGCGGCCGAGCAGTACTTC. Amino acids: CAWSIRAAEQYF. The rearrangement joins TRBV30 to TRBJ2-7; TRBD1 is a possible D gene (5 bases). Trimming pared 2 bases from V and 6 bases from J, leaving 11 bases between. The CDR3 has 12 amino acids. CDR1 is GTSNPN and CDR2 is SVGIG in the germline V gene (reference sequence).

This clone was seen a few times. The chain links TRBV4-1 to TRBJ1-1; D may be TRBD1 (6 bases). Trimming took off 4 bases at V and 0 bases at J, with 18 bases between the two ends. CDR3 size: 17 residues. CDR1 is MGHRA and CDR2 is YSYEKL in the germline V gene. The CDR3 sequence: CASSRFLDRIMNTEAFF. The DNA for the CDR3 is TGCGCCAGCAGCCGATTCCTAGACAGGATCATGAACACTGAAGCTTTCTTT.

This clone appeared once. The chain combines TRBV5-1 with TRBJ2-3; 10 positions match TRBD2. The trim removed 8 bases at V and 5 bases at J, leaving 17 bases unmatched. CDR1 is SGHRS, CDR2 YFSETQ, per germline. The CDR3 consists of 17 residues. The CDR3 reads CASKGLGAGGRGDTQYF. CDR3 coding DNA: TGCGCCAGTAAGGGTCTTGGAGCGGGGGGGCGAGGAGATACGCAGTATTTT.

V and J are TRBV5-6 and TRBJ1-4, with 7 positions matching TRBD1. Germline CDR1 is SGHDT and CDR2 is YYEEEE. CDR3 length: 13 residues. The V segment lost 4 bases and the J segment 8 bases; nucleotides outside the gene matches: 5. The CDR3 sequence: CASSLTGDEKLFF. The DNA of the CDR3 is TGTGCCAGCAGCCTTACAGGGGACGAAAAACTGTTTTTT. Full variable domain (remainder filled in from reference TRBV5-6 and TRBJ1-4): DAGVTQSPTHLIKTRGQQVTLRCSPKSGHDTVSWYQQALGQGPQFIFQYYEEEERQRGNFPDRFSGHQFPNYSSELNVNALLLGDSALYLCASSLTGDEKLFFGSGTQLSVL.

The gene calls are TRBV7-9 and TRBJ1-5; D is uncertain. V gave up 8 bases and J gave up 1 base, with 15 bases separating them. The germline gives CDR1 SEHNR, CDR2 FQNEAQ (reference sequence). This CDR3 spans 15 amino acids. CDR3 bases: TGTGCCAGCTCGGCCGGGGTAGGCAGCAATCAGCCCCAGCATTTT. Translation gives CASSAGVGSNQPQHF.

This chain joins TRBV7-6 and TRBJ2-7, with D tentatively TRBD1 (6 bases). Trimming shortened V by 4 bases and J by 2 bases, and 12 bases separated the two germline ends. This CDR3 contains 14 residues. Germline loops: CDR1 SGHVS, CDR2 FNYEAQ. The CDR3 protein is CASSSQQGPYEQYF. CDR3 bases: TGTGCCAGCAGCTCCCAACAGGGCCCCTACGAGCAGTACTTC. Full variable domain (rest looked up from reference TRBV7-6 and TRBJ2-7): GAGVSQSPRYKVTKRGQDVALRCDPISGHVSLYWYRQALGQGPEFLTYFNYEAQQDKSGLPNDRFSAERPEGSISTLTIQRTEQRDSAMYRCASSSQQGPYEQYFGPGTRLTVT.

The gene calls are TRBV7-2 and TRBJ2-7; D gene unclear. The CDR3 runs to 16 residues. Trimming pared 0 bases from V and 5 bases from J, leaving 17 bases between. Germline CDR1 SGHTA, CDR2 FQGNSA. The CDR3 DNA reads TGTGCCAGCAGCTTAGCGCGGCCGCCAAATGGGGACGAGCAGTACTTC. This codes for CASSLARPPNGDEQYF.

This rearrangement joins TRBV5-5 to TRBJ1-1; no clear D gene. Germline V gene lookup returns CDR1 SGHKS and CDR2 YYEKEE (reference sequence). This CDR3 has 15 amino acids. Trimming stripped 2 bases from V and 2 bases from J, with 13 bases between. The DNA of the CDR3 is TGTGCCAGCAGCTTAATAAGTCATCTTAACACTGAAGCTTTCTTT. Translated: CASSLISHLNTEAFF.

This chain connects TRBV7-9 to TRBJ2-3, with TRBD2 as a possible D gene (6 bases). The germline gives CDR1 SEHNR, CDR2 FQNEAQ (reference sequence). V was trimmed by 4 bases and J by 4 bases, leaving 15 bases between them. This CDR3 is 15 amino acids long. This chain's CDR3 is CASSWRGTKADTQYF. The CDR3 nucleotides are TGTGCCAGCAGCTGGCGGGGAACTAAGGCAGATACGCAGTATTTT.